This record covers a single T cell receptor beta chain. The antigen is undetermined. TCRdb's copy holds only in-frame clones and misses some; the assay was immunoSEQ multiplex PCR. This table has 25,000 to 30,000 clones, approximately 90% appearing once. This sample is drawn from a study of T cells in localized non-small cell lung cancer. Overall study results and limits: Among the tissues sampled, uninvolved adjacent lung had the highest T cell clonality, above tumor. Heterogeneity remains possible, as sequencing covered one tumor region only.

The CDR3 is made up of 15 amino acids. The TCR comes from a woman between 18 and 55 years old with stage I lung adenocarcinoma. Sequencing used peripheral blood, obtained before any cancer treatment. V gene TRBV12-2 combines with J gene TRBJ2-7; the D call TRBD2 from the table was never checked on the DNA. TRBV12-2 represents a pseudogene. CDR3 bases: TGTGCAAGTCGCTTGTGCGGCGGGCCTTCTTACGAGCAGTACTTC. It translates to CASRLCGGPSYEQYF.